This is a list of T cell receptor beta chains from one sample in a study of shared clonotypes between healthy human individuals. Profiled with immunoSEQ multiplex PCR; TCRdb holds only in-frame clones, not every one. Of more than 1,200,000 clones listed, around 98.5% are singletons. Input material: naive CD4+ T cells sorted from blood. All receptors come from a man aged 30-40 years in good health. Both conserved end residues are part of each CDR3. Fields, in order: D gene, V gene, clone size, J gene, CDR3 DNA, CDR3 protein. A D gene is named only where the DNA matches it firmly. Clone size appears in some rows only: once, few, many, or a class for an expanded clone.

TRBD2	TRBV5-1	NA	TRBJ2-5	TGCGCCAGCAGCTTGGGACGGACTAGCGGGGGCGCGGAGACCCAGTACTTC	CASSLGRTSGGAETQYF
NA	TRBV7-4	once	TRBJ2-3	TGTGCCAGCAGCAAGACAGATACGCAGTATTTT	CASSKTDTQYF
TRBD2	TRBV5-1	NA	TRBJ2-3	TGCGCCAGCAGCTTGGGTTTGCGTAGCGGGAGTTCAGATACGCAGTATTTT	CASSLGLRSGSSDTQYF
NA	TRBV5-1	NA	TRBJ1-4	TGCGCCAGCACATCCGGGGGCCGACTCGAAAAACTGTTTTTT	CASTSGGRLEKLFF
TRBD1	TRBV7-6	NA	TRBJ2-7	TGTGCCAGCAGCCAGACAGGGATCGAGCAGTACTTC	CASSQTGIEQYF
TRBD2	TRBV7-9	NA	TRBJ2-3	TGTGCCAGCAGCTTTTTTGGGACTAGCGGGAGGCTTAGCACAGATACGCAGTATTTT	CASSFFGTSGRLSTDTQYF
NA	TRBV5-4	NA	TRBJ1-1	TGTGCCAGCAGACCGGGACAGAACACTGAAGCTTTCTTT	CASRPGQNTEAFF
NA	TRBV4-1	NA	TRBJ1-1	TGCGCCAGCAGCCAGGAGCCCACAGGGAGCAAGAACACTGAAGCTTTCTTT	CASSQEPTGSKNTEAFF
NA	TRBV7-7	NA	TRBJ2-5	TGTGCTAGCAGCTTAGCCCCTCAAGAGACCCAGTACTTC	CASSLAPQETQYF
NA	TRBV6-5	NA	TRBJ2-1	TGTGCCAGCAGTTACTCGGCTAGGCTAGGTTCCAATGAGCAGTTCTTC	CASSYSARLGSNEQFF
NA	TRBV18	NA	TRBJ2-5	TGTGCCAGCTCACCACCGAGGGGAGAGACCCAGTACTTC	CASSPPRGETQYF
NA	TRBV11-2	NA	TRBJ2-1	TGTGCCAGCAGCTTAAGTGGGGTACGTGAGCACATCTTC	CASSLSGVREHIF
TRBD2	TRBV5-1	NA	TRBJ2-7	TGCGCCAGCAGCTCGGGGACTAGCGGGAGTCTTGGGGAGCAGTACTTC	CASSSGTSGSLGEQYF
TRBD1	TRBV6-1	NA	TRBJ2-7	TGTGCCAGCAGAGAACAGGGGGCAGCCTACGAGCAGTACTTC	CASREQGAAYEQYF
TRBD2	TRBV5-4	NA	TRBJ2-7	TGTGCCAGCAGCCCCACTCAAGCCGGGAGGCCGAACTACGAGCAGTACTTC	CASSPTQAGRPNYEQYF
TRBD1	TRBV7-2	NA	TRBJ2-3	TGTGCCAGCAGCTTAGCGGGACAGGGGGACGATACGCAGTATTTT	CASSLAGQGDDTQYF
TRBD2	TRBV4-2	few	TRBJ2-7	TGTGCCAGCAGCCAAGGCCCTACTAGCGGGAGCTACGAGCAGTACTTC	CASSQGPTSGSYEQYF
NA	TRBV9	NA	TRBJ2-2	TGTGCCAGCAGCGGTACCCACTCAGGGGAGCTGTTTTTT	CASSGTHSGELFF
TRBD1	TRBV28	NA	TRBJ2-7	TGTGCCAGCAGTCCTTGGGACAGAAGCTCCTACGAGCAGTACTTC	CASSPWDRSSYEQYF
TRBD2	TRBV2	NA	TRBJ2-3	TGTGCCAGCAACGGACTAGCTGGAGTCACAGATACGCAGTATTTT	CASNGLAGVTDTQYF
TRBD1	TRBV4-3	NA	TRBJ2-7	TGCGCCAGCAGCCAACTCGGGACAGGACCCTACGAGCAGTACTTC	CASSQLGTGPYEQYF
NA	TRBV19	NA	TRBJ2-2	TGTGCCAGTAGCCGCAGCGTACTAGCTAGCGGGGAGCTGTTTTTT	CASSRSVLASGELFF
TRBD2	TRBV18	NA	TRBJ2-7	TGTGCCAGCTCCCATTCTAGCGGGAGCGGCTACGAGCAGTACTTC	CASSHSSGSGYEQYF
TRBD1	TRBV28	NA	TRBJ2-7	TGTGCCAGCAGCTGGACAGGGGTGCGCGAGCAGTACTTC	CASSWTGVREQYF
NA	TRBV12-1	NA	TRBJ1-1	TGTGCCAGCAGCGACGGGCGAGGCACTGAAGCTTTCTTT	CASSDGRGTEAFF
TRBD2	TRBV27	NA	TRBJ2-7	TGTGCCAGCAGTTTTAGGTGGACTAGCGGGAGGGCGACCCTAGACCTAAACGAGCAGTACTTC	CASSFRWTSGRATLDLNEQYF
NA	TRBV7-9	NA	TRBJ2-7	TGTGCCAGCAGCCCTAAGGGGGGGCAAAACTCCTACGAGCAGTACTTC	CASSPKGGQNSYEQYF
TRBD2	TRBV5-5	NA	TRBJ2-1	TGTGCCAGCAGCCCTGGGACTAGCGGAGTTAATGAGCAGTTCTTC	CASSPGTSGVNEQFF
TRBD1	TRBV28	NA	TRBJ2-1	TGTGCCAGCAGTTTCCTCGTAGATTTGGGACAGGGTCGTCATGAGCAGTTCTTC	CASSFLVDLGQGRHEQFF
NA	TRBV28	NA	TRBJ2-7	TGTGCCAGCAGTTATCGCGTCTCCTACGAGCAGTACTTC	CASSYRVSYEQYF
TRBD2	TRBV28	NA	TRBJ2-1	TGTGCCAGCCGAACCGCGGGAGGGCCCTCCAATGAGCAGTTCTTC	CASRTAGGPSNEQFF
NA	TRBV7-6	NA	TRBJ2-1	TGTGCCAGCAGCTTAGTATTTTCTGAGCAGTTCTTC	CASSLVFSEQFF
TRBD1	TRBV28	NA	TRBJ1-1	TGTGCCAGCAGTTTACTGGACAGGGGGGACACTGAAGCTTTCTTT	CASSLLDRGDTEAFF
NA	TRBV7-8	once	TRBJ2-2	TGTGCCAGCGAGGCTCGGACGGCGAACACCGGGGAGCTGTTTTTT	CASEARTANTGELFF
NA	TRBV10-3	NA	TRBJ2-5	TGTGCCATCAGTGAGTTGGACAAGGTGGGGGCTAAGTACTTC	CAISELDKVGAKYF
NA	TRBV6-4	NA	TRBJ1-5	TGTGCCAGCAGGACTCATTGGGGGGCTTTTCGACTTACTAACCAGCATTTT	CASRTHWGAFRLTNQHF
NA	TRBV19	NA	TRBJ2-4	TGTGCCAGTAGCACTTGGACGGAAAACATTCAGTACTTC	CASSTWTENIQYF
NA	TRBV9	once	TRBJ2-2	TGTGCCAGCAGCGTAGACGGGTGGGAAGGACGGTACACCGGGGAGCTGTTTTTT	CASSVDGWEGRYTGELFF
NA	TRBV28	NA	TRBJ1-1	TGTGCCAGCAGTGGGGGGAACACTGAAGCTTTCTTT	CASSGGNTEAFF
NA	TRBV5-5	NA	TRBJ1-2	TGTGCCAGCAGCTTTGGGTGGGACGGGACGGGGCGTTATGGCTACACCTTC	CASSFGWDGTGRYGYTF
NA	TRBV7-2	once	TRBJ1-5	TGTGCCAGCAGCTTAGCAGGTGGCGGGAATCAGCCCCAGCATTTT	CASSLAGGGNQPQHF
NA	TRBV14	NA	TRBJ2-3	TGTGCCAGCAGCCAAGTGAGGGGGGATACGCAGTATTTT	CASSQVRGDTQYF
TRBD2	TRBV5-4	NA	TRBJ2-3	TGTGCCAGCAGCCTAAGGCTAGCGGGAGTCTCAGATACGCAGTATTTT	CASSLRLAGVSDTQYF
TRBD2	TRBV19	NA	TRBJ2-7	TGTGCCAGTAGCACCTCGAGGGGGACTAGCGGGAATTACTACGAGCAGTACTTC	CASSTSRGTSGNYYEQYF
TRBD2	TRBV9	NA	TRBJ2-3	TGTGCCAGCAGCGTTGGCGGGAGTTGGGTCACAGATACGCAGTATTTT	CASSVGGSWVTDTQYF
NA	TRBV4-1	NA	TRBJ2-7	TGCGCCAGCAGCCAAGATGTCGGTACCTACGAGCAGTACTTC	CASSQDVGTYEQYF
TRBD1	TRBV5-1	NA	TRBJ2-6	TGCGCCAGCAGCTCAACGACAGGGGCTGGGGCCAACGTCCTGACTTTC	CASSSTTGAGANVLTF
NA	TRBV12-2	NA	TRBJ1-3	TGTGCAAGTCGCCTTACACGGGCAATCTTTGGCACCATATATTTT	CASRLTRAIFGTIYF
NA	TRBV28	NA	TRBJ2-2	TGTGCCAGCAGTTTTGCGACAGGATTGTTCTTTGGGGAGCTGTTTTTT	CASSFATGLFFGELFF
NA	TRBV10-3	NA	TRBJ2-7	TGTGCCACCTCAGGGAGTACCTCCTACGAGCAGTACTTC	CATSGSTSYEQYF
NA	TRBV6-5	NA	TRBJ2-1	TGTGCCAGCAGTTACAAGGGATACGGGGGCAATGAGCAGTTCTTC	CASSYKGYGGNEQFF
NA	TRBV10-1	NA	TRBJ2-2	TGCGCCAGCAGCCGAGACGCCTCGCAGGCCACCGGGGAGCTGTTTTTT	CASSRDASQATGELFF
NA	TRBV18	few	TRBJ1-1	TGTGCCAGCTCACCTATCGGCGGCGTTGAAGCTTTCTTT	CASSPIGGVEAFF
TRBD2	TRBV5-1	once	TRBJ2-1	TGCGCCAGCAGCTTGTCGAGACTAGCCTCCAATGAGCAGTTCTTC	CASSLSRLASNEQFF